This TCR beta chain was sequenced for a study of T cell repertoires in cytomegalovirus infection. The CDR3 sequence is 15 residues long. The junction had 4 bases not matched to a gene; V was cut back by 2 bases and J by 4 bases. Per the germline V gene, CDR1 is SGHTA and CDR2 is FQGNSA. This clonotype showed up many times. TCRdb passed the reads through MiXCR, listing each CDR3 protein once. The table includes about 460,000 distinct CDR3 sequences, about 11% detected once. The source material was PBMCs. The TCR was taken from a human donor in good health (CMV status not recorded). Some clones in this sample may be carry-over from other donors' samples. This chain links TRBV7-2 with TRBJ2-1; 8 positions agree with TRBD2. The CDR3, as DNA: TGTGCCAGCAGCTTATCCGGGAGGGCTTACAATGAGCAGTTCTTC. This sequence encodes CASSLSGRAYNEQFF.